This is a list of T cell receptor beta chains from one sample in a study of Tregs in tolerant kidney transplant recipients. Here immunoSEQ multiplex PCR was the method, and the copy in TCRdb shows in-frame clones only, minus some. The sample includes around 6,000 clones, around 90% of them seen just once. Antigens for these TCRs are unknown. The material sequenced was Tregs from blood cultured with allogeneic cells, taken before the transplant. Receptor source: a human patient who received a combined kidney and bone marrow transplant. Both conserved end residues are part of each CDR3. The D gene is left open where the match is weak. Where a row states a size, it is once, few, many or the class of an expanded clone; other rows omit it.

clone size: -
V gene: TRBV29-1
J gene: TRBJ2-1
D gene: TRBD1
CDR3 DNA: TGCAGCGTTGGGACAGGGAACAATGAGCAGTTCTTC
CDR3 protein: CSVGTGNNEQFF

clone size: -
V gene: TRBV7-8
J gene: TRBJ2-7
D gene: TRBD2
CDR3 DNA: TGTGCCAGCAGCTTGTTCCTAGCGGGGGGGCCTAGCTCCTACGAGCAGTACTTC
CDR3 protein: CASSLFLAGGPSSYEQYF

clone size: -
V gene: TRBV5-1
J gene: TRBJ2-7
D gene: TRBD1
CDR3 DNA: TGCGCCAGCAGGGGGACAGGGAATTACGAGCAGTACTTC
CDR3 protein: CASRGTGNYEQYF

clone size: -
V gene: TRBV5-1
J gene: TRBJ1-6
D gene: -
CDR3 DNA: TGCGCCAGCAGCTTGGCCGGGAATTCACCCCTCCACTTT
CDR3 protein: CASSLAGNSPLHF

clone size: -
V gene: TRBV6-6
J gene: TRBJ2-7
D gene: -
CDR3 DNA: TGTGCCAGCAGTTACAGACAGCGCGCCGAGCAGTACTTC
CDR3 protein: CASSYRQRAEQYF

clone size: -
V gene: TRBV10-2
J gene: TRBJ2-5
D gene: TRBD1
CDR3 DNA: TGCGCCAGCAGTCCCCGGGACAGGGGGCAAGAGACCCAGTACTTC
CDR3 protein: CASSPRDRGQETQYF

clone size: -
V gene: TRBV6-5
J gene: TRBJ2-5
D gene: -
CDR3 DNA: TGTGCCAGCAGTTACGAGGGGCTCGTAGAGACCCAGTACTTC
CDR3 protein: CASSYEGLVETQYF

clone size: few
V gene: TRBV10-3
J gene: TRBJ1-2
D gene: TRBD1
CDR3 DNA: TGTGCCATCAGAAGGACAGGGGAGGATGGCTACACCTTC
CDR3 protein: CAIRRTGEDGYTF

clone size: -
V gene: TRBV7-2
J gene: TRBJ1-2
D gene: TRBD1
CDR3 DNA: TGTGCCAGCAGCTTCCGGACAGGGCCGAACTATGGCTACACCTTC
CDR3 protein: CASSFRTGPNYGYTF

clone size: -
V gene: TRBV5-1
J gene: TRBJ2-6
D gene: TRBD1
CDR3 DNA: TGCGCCAGCAGCCCCGCGACAGGGGGCTCTGGGGCCAACGTCCTGACTTTC
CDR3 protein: CASSPATGGSGANVLTF

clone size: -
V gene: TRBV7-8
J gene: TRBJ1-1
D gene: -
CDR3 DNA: TGTGCCAGCAGCTCCTGGGGGGGAATGAACACTGAAGCTTTCTTT
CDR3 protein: CASSSWGGMNTEAFF

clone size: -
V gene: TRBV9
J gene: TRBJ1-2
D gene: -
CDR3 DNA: TGTGCCAGCAGCGTAGGAACAGGGTTCGGCTACACCTTC
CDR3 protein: CASSVGTGFGYTF

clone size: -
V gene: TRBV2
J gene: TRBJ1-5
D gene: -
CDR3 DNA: TGTGCCAGCAGTGAGGAGGCCGGAGGCAATCAGCCCCAGCATTTT
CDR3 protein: CASSEEAGGNQPQHF

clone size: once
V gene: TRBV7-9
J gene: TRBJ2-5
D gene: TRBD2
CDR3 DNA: TGTGCCAGCAGCTTCGAACCCATTAGCGGGAGGGCCGGAGAGACCCAGTACTTC
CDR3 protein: CASSFEPISGRAGETQYF

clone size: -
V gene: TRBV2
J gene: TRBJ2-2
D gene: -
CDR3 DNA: TGTGCCAGCAGGACAACGACTAGGTCGAACACCGGGGAGCTGTTTTTT
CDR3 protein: CASRTTTRSNTGELFF

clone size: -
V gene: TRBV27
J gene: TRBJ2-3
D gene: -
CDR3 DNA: TGTGCCAGCAGTTTGAGAGATACGCAGTATTTT
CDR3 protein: CASSLRDTQYF

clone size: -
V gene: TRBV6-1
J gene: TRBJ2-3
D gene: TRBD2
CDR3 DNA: TGTGCCAGCAGTGCAGGACTAGCGGGAGGCGCCACAGATACGCAGTATTTT
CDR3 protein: CASSAGLAGGATDTQYF

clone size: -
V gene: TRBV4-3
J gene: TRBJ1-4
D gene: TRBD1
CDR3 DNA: TGCGCCAGCAGCCCCTCCGGACAGGGAAGTGAAAAACTGTTTTTT
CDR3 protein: CASSPSGQGSEKLFF

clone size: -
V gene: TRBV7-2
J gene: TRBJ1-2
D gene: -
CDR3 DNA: TGTGCCAGCAGGATCAGCGCGCCCGATCCCTATGGCTACACCTTC
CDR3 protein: CASRISAPDPYGYTF

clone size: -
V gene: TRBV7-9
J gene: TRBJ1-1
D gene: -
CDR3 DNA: TGTGCCAGCAGCTTAGCGGAGGCAGGGTACACTGAAGCTTTCTTT
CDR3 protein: CASSLAEAGYTEAFF

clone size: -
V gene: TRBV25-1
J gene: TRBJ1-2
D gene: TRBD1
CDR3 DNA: TGTGCCAGCAGTGAGGACAGGGGGCGCGACTATGGCTACACCTTC
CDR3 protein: CASSEDRGRDYGYTF

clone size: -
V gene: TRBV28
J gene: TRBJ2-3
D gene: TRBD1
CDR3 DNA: TGTGCCAGCAGGCCCGGGACAGGGGGTTCAGATACGCAGTATTTT
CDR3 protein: CASRPGTGGSDTQYF

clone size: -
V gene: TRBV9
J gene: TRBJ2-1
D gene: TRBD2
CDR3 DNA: TGTGCCAGCAGCCCCCGCGGGACTAGCGCCAGCTATGAGCAGTTCTTC
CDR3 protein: CASSPRGTSASYEQFF

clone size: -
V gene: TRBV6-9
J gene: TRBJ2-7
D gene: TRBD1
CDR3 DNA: TGTGCCAGCAGTTACCTTCGTAAGACAGGGGACTACGAGCAGTACTTC
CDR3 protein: CASSYLRKTGDYEQYF

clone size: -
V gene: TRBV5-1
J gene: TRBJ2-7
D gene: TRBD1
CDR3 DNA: TGCGCCAGCAGCTTGGCCTATGGACAGGGGGCCTACGAGCAGTACTTC
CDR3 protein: CASSLAYGQGAYEQYF

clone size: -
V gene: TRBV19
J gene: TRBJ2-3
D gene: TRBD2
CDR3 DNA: TGTGCCAGTAGTTCTAGCGGGGCTAGCACAGATACGCAGTATTTT
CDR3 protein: CASSSSGASTDTQYF

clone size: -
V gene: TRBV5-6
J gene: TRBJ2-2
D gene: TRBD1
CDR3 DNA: TGTGCCAGTAATTACCGGACAGGGGGAAGCACCGGGGAGCTGTTTTTT
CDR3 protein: CASNYRTGGSTGELFF

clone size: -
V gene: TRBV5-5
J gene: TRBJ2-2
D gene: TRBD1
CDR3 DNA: TGTGCCAGCAGCTTGAGACAGGGGGCGAGGAAGATCGGGGAGCTGTTTTTT
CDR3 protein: CASSLRQGARKIGELFF

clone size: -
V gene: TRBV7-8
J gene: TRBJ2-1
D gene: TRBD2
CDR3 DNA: TGTGCCAGCAGCTTAGCAGGGCCGGGACTAGCGGGACGGGCCAATGAGCAGTTCTTC
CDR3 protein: CASSLAGPGLAGRANEQFF

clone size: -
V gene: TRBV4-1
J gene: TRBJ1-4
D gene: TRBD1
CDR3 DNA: TGCGCCAGCAGCCCGCATACAGGGGGAGGTAATGAAAAACTGTTTTTT
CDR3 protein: CASSPHTGGGNEKLFF

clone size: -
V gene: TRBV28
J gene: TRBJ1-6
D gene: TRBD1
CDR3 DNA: TGTGCCAGCAGTTTAAGTTGGACAGGGACGGACTCACCCCTCCACTTT
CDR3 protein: CASSLSWTGTDSPLHF

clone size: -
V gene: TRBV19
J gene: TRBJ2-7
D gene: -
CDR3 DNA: TGTGCCAGTAGTACCCGCCGTTGGACAGACCACCCCTACGAGCAGTACTTC
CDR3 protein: CASSTRRWTDHPYEQYF

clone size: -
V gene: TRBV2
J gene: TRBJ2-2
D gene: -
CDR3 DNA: TGTGCCAGCAGTGCTCTACAGGGCACCGGGGAGCTGTTTTTT
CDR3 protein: CASSALQGTGELFF

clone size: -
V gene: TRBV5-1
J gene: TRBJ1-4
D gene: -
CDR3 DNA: TGCGCCAGCAGCTTGATTGGGGTGACTAATGAAAAACTGTTTTTT
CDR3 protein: CASSLIGVTNEKLFF

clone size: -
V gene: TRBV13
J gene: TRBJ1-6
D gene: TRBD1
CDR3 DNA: TGTGCCAGCAGCCGCGCCGGGACAGGGCGCTCACCCCTCCACTTT
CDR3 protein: CASSRAGTGRSPLHF

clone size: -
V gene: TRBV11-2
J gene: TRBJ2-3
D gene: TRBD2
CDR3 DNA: TGTGCCAGCAGCTTAGTGGGCGGGGGGTTCCTCACAGATACGCAGTATTTT
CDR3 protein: CASSLVGGGFLTDTQYF

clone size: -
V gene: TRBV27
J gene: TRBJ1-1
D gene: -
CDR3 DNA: TGTGCCAGCAGTTTATCTCCAGGGGTCACTGAAGCTTTCTTT
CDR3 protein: CASSLSPGVTEAFF

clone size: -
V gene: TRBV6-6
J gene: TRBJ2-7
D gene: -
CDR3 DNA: TGTGCCAGCAGCCCGGGACGGAAGGGGGCCTACGAGCAGTACTTC
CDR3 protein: CASSPGRKGAYEQYF

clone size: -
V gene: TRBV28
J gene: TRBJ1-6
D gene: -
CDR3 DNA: TGTGCCAGCAGTGCCTCCCTCGGAACGCCGGGTTCACCCCTCCACTTT
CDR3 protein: CASSASLGTPGSPLHF

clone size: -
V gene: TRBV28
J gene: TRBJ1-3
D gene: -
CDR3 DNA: TGTGCCAGCAGTTTTAGGGGCAGAAGCTCTGGAAACACCATATATTTT
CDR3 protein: CASSFRGRSSGNTIYF

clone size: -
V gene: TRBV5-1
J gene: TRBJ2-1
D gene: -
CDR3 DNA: TGCGCCAGCAGTTCACAGGGACCACCCTACAATGAGCAGTTCTTC
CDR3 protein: CASSSQGPPYNEQFF

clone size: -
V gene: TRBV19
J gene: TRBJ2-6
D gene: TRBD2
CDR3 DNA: TGTGCCAGTAGTAGGGGGGCGGGAGGGCCCTCTGGGGCCAACGTCCTGACTTTC
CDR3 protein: CASSRGAGGPSGANVLTF

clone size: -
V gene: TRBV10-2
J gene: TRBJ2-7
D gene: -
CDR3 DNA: TGCGCCAGCAGTGCCGCCCAGATGGAGCAGTACTTC
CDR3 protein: CASSAAQMEQYF